The entry that follows covers one T cell receptor beta chain sequence. Antigen: not known. CD8 cells classed as naive were CD45RO-negative and positively selected for CCR7, excluding terminally differentiated effector memory CD45RA+ cells. This entry comes from a study of shared clonotypes between healthy human individuals. Notes on the study in general: Clonotype sharing among donors likely depends on sequencing depth. The generation probabilities recorded for non-shared clonotypes fell below those of clonotypes shared by all four donors.

Investigators spread the genomic DNA of each subset evenly over several immunoSEQ plates. Authors' methods: In the immunoSEQ data, sequences were junction-only and lacked quality scores, so filtering differed. Measured with immunoSEQ multiplex PCR; TCRdb has only the in-frame clones, and not every one. V and J calls and clone size are as listed in that table; D and trimming were resolved from the DNA. The table lists hundreds of thousands of clones, more than 95% of them singletons, with around 0.3% in the top ten. Trimming removed 3 bases from V and 2 bases from J, with 5 bases in between. The CDR3 runs 12 residues. CDR1 and CDR2 from the germline V gene are SGDLS and YYNGEE.

The chain has TRBV9 and TRBJ1-1; D not resolved. The material sequenced was naive CD8+ T cells sorted from blood. The receptor's source is a man in his thirties or forties in good health. This CDR3 is CASSASNTEAFF. CDR3 DNA: TGTGCCAGCAGCGCTAGTAACACTGAAGCTTTCTTT.